This entry is about one TCR beta chain. V lost 5 bases, J lost 0 bases, and 10 bases lay in between. Germline V gene lookup returns CDR1 SGHTA and CDR2 FQGTGA. The CDR3 loop spans 15 amino acids. Treatment noted: 19 received Ad26.COV2.S at low or high dose, single or two shots; 5 received placebo; per-sample allocation not given. Samples were taken on day 63 after the first vaccine or placebo injection. The sample belongs to a study of Ad26.COV2.S vaccination and SARS-CoV-2 variants. The assay was immunoSEQ multiplex PCR, and TCRdb's table has in-frame clones only and misses some. The sample yields 360,000 or so clones, over 75% seen once.

This TCR was sampled from a person aged 18-60 years who received the Ad26.COV2.S COVID-19 vaccine or a placebo. The rearrangement uses TRBV7-3 and TRBJ2-2; no clear D gene. The specimen was peripheral blood, collected in a trial of Ad26.COV2.S vaccine versus placebo. The CDR3 is CASSTGRANTGELFF. For the CDR3, the DNA is TGTGCCAGCAGCACGGGCCGAGCGAACACCGGGGAGCTGTTTTTT.